This T cell receptor (beta chain) comes out of a study of post-analysis software for immune sequencing data. Notes on this clonotype: Its antigen remains unknown.

Unique molecular identifiers were present in the TCR beta cDNA libraries. TCRdb fed the PCR reads into MiXCR, producing one record per CDR3 protein. The repertoire has 740,000 or so distinct CDR3 sequences, roughly 58% of them found once; the top ten carry approximately 4.2%. Whole-study results and caveats: Patients carried four or five TRBV segments more frequently than controls did, and TRBV5-6, TRBV5-1 and TRBV20-1 were among them. Normalized Chao1 diversity in multiple sclerosis patients fell significantly below that of controls.

CDR1 is DFQATT and CDR2 is SNEGSKA in the germline V gene (reference sequence). V was trimmed by 5 bases and J by 2 bases, leaving 16 bases between them. The CDR3 covers 14 residues. The source is a girl aged 10-17 years with multiple sclerosis. The V call is TRBV20-1, the J call TRBJ2-7; TRBD1 is a possible D gene (6 bases). Sequencing was performed on blood. The CDR3 sequence: CSARHWDKPYEQYF. CDR3 DNA: TGCAGTGCTCGGCATTGGGACAAGCCCTACGAGCAGTACTTC.